This TCR beta chain is drawn from a study of blood T cell repertoires in COVID-19. Whole-study context: Some COVID-19 samples were acute and others convalescent; all came from the United States, Italy and Spain.

In the original analysis: Cell counts per sample came from amplifying reference gene primers. Here immunoSEQ multiplex PCR was the method, and the copy in TCRdb shows in-frame clones only, minus some. Clonal size and the V and J genes are those of that table, whereas D and trimming came from the DNA. The sample includes approximately 450,000 clones, approximately 90% of them seen just once. This clone was recorded once. Germline values: CDR1 SGHTA, CDR2 FQGNSA. The CDR3 covers 12 residues. V lost 2 bases to trimming and J lost 5 bases, with 7 bases between them. J is TRBJ2-7 and V is TRBV7-2; no reliable D call. Sequenced sample: peripheral blood. This clonotype was sampled from a woman aged 25-40 years with acute or convalescent COVID-19. CDR3 loop: CASSLNSHEQYF. CDR3 bases: TGTGCCAGCAGCTTAAACAGTCACGAGCAGTACTTC. Full variable domain (missing parts from reference TRBV7-2 and TRBJ2-7): GAGVSQSPSNKVTEKGKDVELRCDPISGHTALYWYRQSLGQGLEFLIYFQGNSAPDKSGLPSDRFSAERTGGSVSTLTIQRTQQEDSAVYLCASSLNSHEQYFGPGTRLTVT.